What follows describes a single T cell receptor beta chain. Antigen: not known. The source of the sample is a study of T cells after yellow fever vaccination. Study-wide findings and caveats: A minor fraction of clonotypes spanned both CD4 and CD8 compartments. The secondary response showed a weaker magnitude and a faster peak, day 5 versus 15.

This CDR3 contains 13 residues. V shed 8 bases, J shed 1 base, and the junction held 4 bases outside the gene matches. The germline V gene has CDR1 SNHLY and CDR2 FYNNEI. As TCR cDNA was made by 5'RACE template switching, a universal primer site and UMIs were added. TCRdb independently ran MiXCR on the 5' RACE reads; one entry per CDR3 protein. The sample yields 400,000 to 450,000 distinct CDR3 sequences, around 20% seen once. The sequenced sample was PBMCs, obtained before the yellow fever booster vaccination. The chain uses TRBV2 and TRBJ1-1, with TRBD1 matching over 7 bases. This clonotype was sampled from a man aged 18 to 30 who received the YFV17D yellow fever vaccine. CDR3 loop: CASDREKNTEAFF. The CDR3 nucleotides read TGTGCCAGCGACAGGGAGAAGAACACTGAAGCTTTCTTT. Drawing the rest from reference TRBV2 and TRBJ1-1, the complete variable domain is EPEVTQTPSHQVTQMGQEVILRCVPISNHLYFYWYRQILGQKVEFLVSFYNNEISEKSEIFDDQFSVERPDGSNFTLKIRSTKLEDSAMYFCASDREKNTEAFFGQGTRLTVV.